Each of the 13 T cell receptor beta chains below was sequenced from the same sample in a study of T-cell reconstitution after alpha-beta-depleted transplantation in children (dated by TCRdb to 2016 to 2018). The treatment or condition label here, explained by the study, means: allogeneic hematopoietic cell transplantation with graft depleted of TCRalphabeta T cells and CD19 B cells. Library generation was performed with PCR. Sequencing relied on an Illumina HiSeq 2500. TCR libraries were prepared with molecular barcoding, using unique molecular identifiers to normalize TCRbeta repertoire quantification. TCRdb reprocessed the public reads (quality trimming at Q25 with fastp, clone calling with MiXCR) and kept in-frame beta chains. Records with the same CDR3 protein are collapsed into one entry carrying the most frequent genes and DNA. The sample contains under 450,000 distinct CDR3 sequences, 15% to 20% of them found a single time. The top ten clonotypes cover around 28% of the sample.

The sample was PBMCs, mostly from graft donor cells, taken 360 days after TCRalphabeta/CD19-depleted stem cell transplant. These receptors were taken from a boy younger than two who had a stem cell transplant for Wiskott-Aldrich syndrome, so the T cells may come from the graft donor.

The chain recombines TRBV2 with TRBJ2-7; TRBD2 might be the D (5 bases). CDR1 is SNHLY, CDR2 FYNNEI, per germline. The CDR3 covers 15 residues. Deletions cut 2 bases from V and 0 bases from J, with 11 bases between. CDR3 amino acids: CASSESRTVSYEQYF. The DNA of the CDR3 is TGTGCCAGCAGTGAAAGTAGGACTGTCTCCTACGAGCAGTACTTC. The entire variable domain, with the rest obtained from reference TRBV2 and TRBJ2-7, is as follows: EPEVTQTPSHQVTQMGQEVILRCVPISNHLYFYWYRQILGQKVEFLVSFYNNEISEKSEIFDDQFSVERPDGSNFTLKIRSTKLEDSAMYFCASSESRTVSYEQYFGPGTRLTVT.

In this sample, this clonotype turned up a few times. V usage is TRBV15 and J usage is TRBJ2-1, with 9 bases fitting TRBD2. This CDR3 comprises 15 residues. From germline, CDR1 is LNHNV and CDR2 YYDKDF (reference sequence). V trimming: 1 base; J trimming: 5 bases; junction bases outside the gene matches: 3. The CDR3 spells CATSRVAGGHNEQFF. DNA for the CDR3: TGTGCCACCAGCAGAGTGGCGGGGGGGCACAATGAGCAGTTCTTC. Full variable domain (remainder filled in from reference TRBV15 and TRBJ2-1): DAMVIQNPRYQVTQFGKPVTLSCSQTLNHNVMYWYQQKSSQAPKLLFHYYDKDFNNEADTPDNFQSRRPNTSFCFLDIRSPGLGDTAMYLCATSRVAGGHNEQFFGPGTRLTVL.

This rearrangement joins TRBV28 to TRBJ2-7; perhaps TRBD1 as D (6 bases). Trimming cost V 6 bases and J 1 base, with 13 bases left between them. This CDR3 has 14 residues. From germline, CDR1 is MDHEN and CDR2 SYDVKM. CDR3 nucleotides: TGTGCCAGCAGATTCCCCAGGGGATCCTACGAGCAGTACTTC. This sequence encodes CASRFPRGSYEQYF. The whole variable domain, filled in from reference TRBV28 and TRBJ2-7, reads DVKVTQSSRYLVKRTGEKVFLECVQDMDHENMFWYRQDPGLGLRLIYFSYDVKMKEKGDIPEGYSVSREKKERFSLILESASTNQTSMYLCASRFPRGSYEQYFGPGTRLTVT.

This clonotype was seen at least ten times. The rearrangement uses TRBV6-1 and TRBJ1-5; the D gene is possibly TRBD1 (6 bases). The V end was cut by 6 bases, the J end by 6 bases, with 12 bases between. The CDR3 covers 13 residues. CDR1 MNHNS and CDR2 SASEGT come from the germline V gene. CDR3 residues: CASREQGSQPQHF. The CDR3 nucleotides read TGTGCCAGCAGAGAACAGGGATCTCAGCCCCAGCATTTT.

This clonotype was counted a few times. The chain combines TRBV12-3 or TRBV12-4 with TRBJ2-7; D is unclear. Trimming removed 5 bases from V and 3 bases from J, with 11 bases in between. The CDR3 is 13 residues long. This chain's CDR3 is CASSPPVVYEQYF. In DNA form, the CDR3 reads TGTGCCAGCAGTCCCCCTGTAGTCTACGAGCAGTACTTC.

This chain links TRBV12-3 or TRBV12-4 with TRBJ1-1; D possibly corresponds to TRBD1 (5 bases). The CDR3 loop spans 14 amino acids. V lost 2 bases to trimming and J lost 1 base, with 8 bases between them. Written as DNA, the CDR3 is TGTGCCAGCAGTTTAAGGAGGGGGAACACTGAAGCTTTCTTT. Translating gives CASSLRRGNTEAFF.

This clonotype was detected only a few times. This chain joins TRBV3-1 and TRBJ1-2; 10 bases agree with TRBD1. CDR1 and CDR2 (germline): LGHDT, YNNKEL (reference sequence). Trimming took 4 bases from V and 4 from J; bases not matched to a gene: 3. The CDR3 is made up of 14 amino acids. The CDR3 protein is CASSRQGAGYGYTF. The DNA of the CDR3 is TGTGCCAGCAGCCGACAGGGGGCGGGCTATGGCTACACCTTC.

The V gene is TRBV5-1, the J gene TRBJ2-2; a possible D gene is TRBD1 (6 bases). Trimming left V 0 bases short and J 6 bases short, with 12 bases between. In germline, CDR1 is SGHRS, CDR2 YFSETQ. The CDR3 is made up of 15 amino acids. CDR3 loop: CASSLGYSGAGELFF. In nucleotides, the CDR3 is TGCGCCAGCAGCTTGGGTTATTCAGGGGCCGGGGAGCTGTTTTTT. The whole variable domain, filled in from reference TRBV5-1 and TRBJ2-2, reads KAGVTQTPRYLIKTRGQQVTLSCSPISGHRSVSWYQQTPGQGLQFLFEYFSETQRNKGNFPGRFSGRQFSNSRSEMNVSTLELGDSALYLCASSLGYSGAGELFFGEGSRLTVL.

This sequence joins TRBV5-5 and TRBJ2-7, with D possibly being TRBD2 (5 bases). The germline CDR1 and CDR2 sequences are SGHKS and YYEKEE (reference sequence). Trimming took 0 bases from V and 2 from J, leaving 9 bases between them. This CDR3 region has 14 residues. CDR3 protein: CASSLVAGTYEQYF. The DNA for the CDR3 is TGTGCCAGCAGCTTGGTCGCGGGCACCTACGAGCAGTACTTC.

This clonotype was counted between two and nine times. This chain links TRBV6-2 or TRBV6-3 with TRBJ2-1; 10 bases align to TRBD2. J lost 4 bases, V lost 0 bases, and 9 bases had no gene match. This CDR3 is built from 18 residues. Per the germline V gene, CDR1 is MNHEY and CDR2 is SVGEGT. In DNA, the CDR3 is TGTGCCAGCAGTTACTCCCGCCCAAGCGGGAGGGCTTACAATGAGCAGTTCTTC. Translation: CASSYSRPSGRAYNEQFF.

V gene TRBV5-1 combines with J gene TRBJ2-1; TRBD2 matches 13 bases. V was pared by 0 bases and J by 6 bases, with 3 bases of the junction left unmatched. This CDR3 contains 16 residues. Germline V gives CDR1 SGHRS, CDR2 YFSETQ. The CDR3 bases are TGCGCCAGCAGCTTGGTGGGACTAGCGGGGATCAATGAGCAGTTCTTC. It translates to CASSLVGLAGINEQFF.

The V and J genes are TRBV27 and TRBJ2-5; 10 bases are a match to TRBD1. The CDR3 runs 18 residues. Germline V lookup: CDR1 MNHEY, CDR2 SMNVEV (reference sequence). J was trimmed by 3 bases and V by 7 bases; bases with no gene match: 17. The CDR3 DNA sequence: TGTGCCAGCACTCCGTGGCCTCCATCGGGGACAGGGGAAGAGACCCAGTACTTC. This encodes CASTPWPPSGTGEETQYF.

This clonotype has only a few counts. The chain has TRBV4-3 and TRBJ2-5; 11 positions match TRBD1. CDR1 and CDR2 (germline): LGHNA, YSLEER. This CDR3 contains 18 residues. The trim removed 4 bases at V and 0 bases at J, leaving 10 bases unmatched. The CDR3 spells CASSPSGTGGINQETQYF. Here the CDR3 DNA reads TGCGCCAGCAGCCCATCCGGGACAGGGGGTATCAACCAAGAGACCCAGTACTTC.